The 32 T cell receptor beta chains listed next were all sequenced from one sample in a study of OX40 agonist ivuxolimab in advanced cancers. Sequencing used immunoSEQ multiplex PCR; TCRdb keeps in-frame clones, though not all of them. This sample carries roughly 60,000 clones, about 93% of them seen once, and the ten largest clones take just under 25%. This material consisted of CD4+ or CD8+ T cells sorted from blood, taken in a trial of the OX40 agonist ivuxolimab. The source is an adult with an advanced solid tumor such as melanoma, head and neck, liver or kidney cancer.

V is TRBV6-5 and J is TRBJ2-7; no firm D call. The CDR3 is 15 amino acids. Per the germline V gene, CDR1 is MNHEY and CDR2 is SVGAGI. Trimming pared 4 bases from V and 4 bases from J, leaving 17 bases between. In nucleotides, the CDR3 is TGTGCCAGCAGTTTAGGAATCGGTCCTCTTTACGAGCAGTACTTC. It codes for CASSLGIGPLYEQYF.

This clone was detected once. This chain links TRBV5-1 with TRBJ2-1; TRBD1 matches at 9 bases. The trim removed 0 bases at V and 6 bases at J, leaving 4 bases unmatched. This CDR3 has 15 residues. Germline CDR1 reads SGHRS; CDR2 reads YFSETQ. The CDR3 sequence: CASSLGTGEFNEQFF. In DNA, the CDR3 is TGCGCCAGCAGCTTGGGGACAGGGGAGTTCAATGAGCAGTTCTTC.

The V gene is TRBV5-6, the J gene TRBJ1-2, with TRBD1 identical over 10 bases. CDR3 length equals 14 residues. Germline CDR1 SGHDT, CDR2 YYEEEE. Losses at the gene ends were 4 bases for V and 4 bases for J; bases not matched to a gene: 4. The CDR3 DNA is TGTGCCAGCAGCCCCGGGACAGGGGTCTATGGCTACACCTTC. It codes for CASSPGTGVYGYTF. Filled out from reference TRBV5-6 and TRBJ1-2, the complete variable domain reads DAGVTQSPTHLIKTRGQQVTLRCSPKSGHDTVSWYQQALGQGPQFIFQYYEEEERQRGNFPDRFSGHQFPNYSSELNVNALLLGDSALYLCASSPGTGVYGYTFGSGTRLTVV.

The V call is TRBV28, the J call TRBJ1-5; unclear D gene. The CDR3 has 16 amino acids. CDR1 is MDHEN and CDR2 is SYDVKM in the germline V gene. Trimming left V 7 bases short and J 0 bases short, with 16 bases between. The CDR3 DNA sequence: TGTGCCAGCACCCCCGAGGGCCGGTATAGCAATCAGCCCCAGCATTTT. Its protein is CASTPEGRYSNQPQHF. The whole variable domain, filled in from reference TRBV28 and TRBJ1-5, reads DVKVTQSSRYLVKRTGEKVFLECVQDMDHENMFWYRQDPGLGLRLIYFSYDVKMKEKGDIPEGYSVSREKKERFSLILESASTNQTSMYLCASTPEGRYSNQPQHFGDGTRLSIL.

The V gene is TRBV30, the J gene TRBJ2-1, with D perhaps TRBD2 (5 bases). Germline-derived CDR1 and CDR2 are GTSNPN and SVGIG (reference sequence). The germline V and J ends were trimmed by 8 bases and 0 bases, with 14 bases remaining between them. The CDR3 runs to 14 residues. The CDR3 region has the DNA TGTGCCGGCCGAGCGGAGAGCTCCTACAATGAGCAGTTCTTC. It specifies CAGRAESSYNEQFF.

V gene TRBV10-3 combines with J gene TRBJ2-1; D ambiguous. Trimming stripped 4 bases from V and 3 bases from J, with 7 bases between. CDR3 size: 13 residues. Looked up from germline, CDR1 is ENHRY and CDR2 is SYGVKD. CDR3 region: CAISVADYNEQFF. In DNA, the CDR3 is TGTGCCATCAGTGTCGCGGACTACAATGAGCAGTTCTTC.

The CDR3 DNA reads TGTGCCAGCAGCATAGGACTGGGAGAGACCCAGTACTTC. This gives the protein CASSIGLGETQYF. The V call is TRBV14, the J call TRBJ2-5; tentatively, D is TRBD2 (5 bases). CDR3 length equals 13 residues. Germline values: CDR1 SGHDN, CDR2 FVKESK. The ends were cut back, 5 bases at V and 4 bases at J, with 11 bases in the middle. The full variable domain, in which reference TRBV14 and TRBJ2-5 provide the parts outside the CDR3, is EAGVTQFPSHSVIEKGQTVTLRCDPISGHDNLYWYRRVMGKEIKFLLHFVKESKQDESGMPNNRFLAERTGGTYSTLKVQPAELEDSGVYFCASSIGLGETQYFGPGTRLLVL.

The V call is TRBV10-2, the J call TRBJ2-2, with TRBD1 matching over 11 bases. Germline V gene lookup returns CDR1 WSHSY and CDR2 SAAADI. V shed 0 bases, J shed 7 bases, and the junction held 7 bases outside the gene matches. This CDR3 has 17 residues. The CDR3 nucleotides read TGCGCCAGCAGTGAGTCGTGGGACAGGGGGAAATTCGGGGAGCTGTTTTTT. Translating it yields CASSESWDRGKFGELFF.

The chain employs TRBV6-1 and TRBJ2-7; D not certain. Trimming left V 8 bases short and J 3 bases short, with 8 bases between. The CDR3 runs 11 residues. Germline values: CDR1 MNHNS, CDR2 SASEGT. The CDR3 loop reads CASVSNYEQYF. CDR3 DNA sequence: TGTGCCAGCGTATCTAACTACGAGCAGTACTTC.

The chain's CDR3 is CASSSGVTEAFF. The CDR3 DNA follows: TGTGCCAGCAGCTCGGGGGTCACTGAAGCTTTCTTT. The V gene is TRBV11-2, the J gene TRBJ1-1; a weak D match, TRBD1 (5 bases). The germline V and J ends were trimmed by 4 bases and 4 bases, with 7 bases remaining between them. The length of the CDR3 is 12 residues. Germline assignment: CDR1 SGHAT and CDR2 FQNNGV.

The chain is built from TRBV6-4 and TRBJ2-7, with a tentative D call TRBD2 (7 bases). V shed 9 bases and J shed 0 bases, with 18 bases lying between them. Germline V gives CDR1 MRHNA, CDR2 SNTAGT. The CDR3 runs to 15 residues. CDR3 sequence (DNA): TGTGCCAGAGGGGGGGTAGGACCGACCTCCTACGAGCAGTACTTC. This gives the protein CARGGVGPTSYEQYF.

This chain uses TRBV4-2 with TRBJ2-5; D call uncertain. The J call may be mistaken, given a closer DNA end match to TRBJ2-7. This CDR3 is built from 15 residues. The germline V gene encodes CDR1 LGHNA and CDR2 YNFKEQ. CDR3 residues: CASSQAAGLNYEQYF. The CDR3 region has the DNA TGTGCCAGCAGCCAAGCGGCAGGTCTTAACTACGAGCAGTACTTC.

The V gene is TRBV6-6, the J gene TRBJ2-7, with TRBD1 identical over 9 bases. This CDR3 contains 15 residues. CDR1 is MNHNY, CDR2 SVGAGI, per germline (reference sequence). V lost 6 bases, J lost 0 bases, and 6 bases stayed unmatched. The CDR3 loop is CASSPGQGNSYEQYF. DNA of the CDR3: TGTGCCAGCAGCCCGGGACAGGGAAACTCCTACGAGCAGTACTTC.

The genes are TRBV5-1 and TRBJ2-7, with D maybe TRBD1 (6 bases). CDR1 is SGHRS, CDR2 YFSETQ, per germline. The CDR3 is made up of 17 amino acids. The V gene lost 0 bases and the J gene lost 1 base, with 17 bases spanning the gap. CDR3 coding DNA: TGCGCCAGCAGCTTGGACGTCGGTATAGGGGGATCCTACGAGCAGTACTTC. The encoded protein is CASSLDVGIGGSYEQYF. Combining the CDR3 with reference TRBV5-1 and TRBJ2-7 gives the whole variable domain KAGVTQTPRYLIKTRGQQVTLSCSPISGHRSVSWYQQTPGQGLQFLFEYFSETQRNKGNFPGRFSGRQFSNSRSEMNVSTLELGDSALYLCASSLDVGIGGSYEQYFGPGTRLTVT.

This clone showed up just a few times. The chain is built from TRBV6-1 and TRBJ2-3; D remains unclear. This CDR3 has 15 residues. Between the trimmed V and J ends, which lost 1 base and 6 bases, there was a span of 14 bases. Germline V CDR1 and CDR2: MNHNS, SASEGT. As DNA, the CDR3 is TGTGCCAGCAGTGAAGACCCAGGCAGGCCGGATACGCAGTATTTT. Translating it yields CASSEDPGRPDTQYF.

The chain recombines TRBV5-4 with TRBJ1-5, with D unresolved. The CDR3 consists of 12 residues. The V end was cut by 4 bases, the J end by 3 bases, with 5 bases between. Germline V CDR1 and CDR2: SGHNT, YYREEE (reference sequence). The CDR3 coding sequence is TGTGCCAGCAGCCAAGACAATCAGCCCCAGCATTTT. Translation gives CASSQDNQPQHF.

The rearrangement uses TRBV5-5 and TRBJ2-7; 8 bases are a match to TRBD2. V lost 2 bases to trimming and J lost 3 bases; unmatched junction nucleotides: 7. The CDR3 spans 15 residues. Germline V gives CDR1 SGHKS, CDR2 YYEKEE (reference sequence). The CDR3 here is CASSFQAGAGYEQYF. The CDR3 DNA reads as TGTGCCAGCAGCTTCCAAGCGGGAGCGGGCTACGAGCAGTACTTC.

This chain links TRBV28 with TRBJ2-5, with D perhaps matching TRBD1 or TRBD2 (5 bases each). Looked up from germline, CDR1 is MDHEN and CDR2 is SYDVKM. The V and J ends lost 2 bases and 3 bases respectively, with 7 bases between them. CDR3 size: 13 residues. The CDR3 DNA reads TGTGCCAGCAGTTTAAGGGGAGAAGAGACCCAGTACTTC. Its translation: CASSLRGEETQYF.

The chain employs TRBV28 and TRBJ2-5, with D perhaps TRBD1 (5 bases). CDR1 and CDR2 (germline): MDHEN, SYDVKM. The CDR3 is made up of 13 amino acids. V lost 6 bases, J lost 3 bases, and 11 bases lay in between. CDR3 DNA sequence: TGTGCCAGCAGGACGACAGAAAAAGAGACCCAGTACTTC. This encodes CASRTTEKETQYF.

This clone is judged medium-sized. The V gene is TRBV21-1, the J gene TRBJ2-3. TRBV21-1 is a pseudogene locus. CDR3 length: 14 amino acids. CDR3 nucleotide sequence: TGTGCCAGCAGCAGGGCTCAGGAGACAGATACGCAGTATTTT. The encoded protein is CASSRAQETDTQYF.

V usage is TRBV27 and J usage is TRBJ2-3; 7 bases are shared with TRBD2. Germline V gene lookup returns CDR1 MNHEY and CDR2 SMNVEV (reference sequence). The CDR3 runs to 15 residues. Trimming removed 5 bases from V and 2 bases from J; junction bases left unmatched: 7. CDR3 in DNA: TGTGCCAGCAGTCCCCCCGCGGGAGCCACAGATACGCAGTATTTT. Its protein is CASSPPAGATDTQYF.

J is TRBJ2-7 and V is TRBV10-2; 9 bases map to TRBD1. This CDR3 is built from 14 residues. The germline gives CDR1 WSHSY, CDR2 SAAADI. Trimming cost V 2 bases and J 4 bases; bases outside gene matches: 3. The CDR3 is CASSEMGQGYEQYF. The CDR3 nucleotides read TGCGCCAGCAGTGAGATGGGACAGGGTTACGAGCAGTACTTC.

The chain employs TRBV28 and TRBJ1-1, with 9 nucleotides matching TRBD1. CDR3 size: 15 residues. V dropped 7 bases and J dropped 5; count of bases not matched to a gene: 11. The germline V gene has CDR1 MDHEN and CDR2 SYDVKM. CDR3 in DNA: TGTGCCAGCACCTACAGGGGGCGGGGTGAGACTGAAGCTTTCTTT. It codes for CASTYRGRGETEAFF.

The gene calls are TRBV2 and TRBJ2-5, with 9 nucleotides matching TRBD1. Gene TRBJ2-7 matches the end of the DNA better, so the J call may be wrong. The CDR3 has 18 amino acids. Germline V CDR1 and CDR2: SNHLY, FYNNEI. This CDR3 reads CASSRNRDRAHFSYEQYF. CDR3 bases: TGTGCCAGCAGTCGAAACCGGGACAGGGCCCACTTTTCCTACGAGCAGTACTTC.

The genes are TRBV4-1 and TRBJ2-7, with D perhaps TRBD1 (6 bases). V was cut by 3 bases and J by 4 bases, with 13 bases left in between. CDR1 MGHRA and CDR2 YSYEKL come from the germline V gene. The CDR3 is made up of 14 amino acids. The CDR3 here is CASSHDQGSYEQYF. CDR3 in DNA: TGCGCCAGCAGCCACGACCAGGGGTCGTACGAGCAGTACTTC.

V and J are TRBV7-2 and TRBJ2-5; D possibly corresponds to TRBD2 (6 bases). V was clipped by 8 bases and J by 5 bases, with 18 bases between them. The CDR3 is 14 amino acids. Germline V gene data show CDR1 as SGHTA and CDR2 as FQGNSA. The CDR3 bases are TGTGCCAGCTGTAAGTCGGAGGGCCTTGAGACCCAGTACTTC. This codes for CASCKSEGLETQYF.

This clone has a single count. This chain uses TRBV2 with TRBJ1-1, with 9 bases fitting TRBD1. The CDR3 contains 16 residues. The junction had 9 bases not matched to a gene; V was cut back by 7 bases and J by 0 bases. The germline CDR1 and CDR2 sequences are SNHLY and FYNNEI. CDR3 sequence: CASTTQTGGLNTEAFF. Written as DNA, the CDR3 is TGTGCCAGCACGACCCAGACAGGGGGTCTGAACACTGAAGCTTTCTTT.

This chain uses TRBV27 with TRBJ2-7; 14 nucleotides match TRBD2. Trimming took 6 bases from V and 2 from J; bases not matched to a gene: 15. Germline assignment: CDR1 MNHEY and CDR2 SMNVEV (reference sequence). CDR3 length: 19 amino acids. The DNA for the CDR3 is TGTGCCAGCAGCTCCTCTTTAGGGACTAGCGGGAGTTACCCCTACGAGCAGTACTTC. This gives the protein CASSSSLGTSGSYPYEQYF.

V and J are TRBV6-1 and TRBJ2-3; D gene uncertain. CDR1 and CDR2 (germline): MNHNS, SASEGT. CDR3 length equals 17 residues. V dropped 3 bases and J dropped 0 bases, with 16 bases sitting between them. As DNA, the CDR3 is TGTGCCAGCAGTGAGACCCCTATCGCGTTAAGCACAGATACGCAGTATTTT. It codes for CASSETPIALSTDTQYF.

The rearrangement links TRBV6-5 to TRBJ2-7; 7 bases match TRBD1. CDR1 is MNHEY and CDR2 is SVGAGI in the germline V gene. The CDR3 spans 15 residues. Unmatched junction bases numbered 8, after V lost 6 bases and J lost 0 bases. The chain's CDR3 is CASSDRDRASYEQYF. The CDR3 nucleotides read TGTGCCAGCAGCGACCGGGACAGAGCCTCCTACGAGCAGTACTTC.

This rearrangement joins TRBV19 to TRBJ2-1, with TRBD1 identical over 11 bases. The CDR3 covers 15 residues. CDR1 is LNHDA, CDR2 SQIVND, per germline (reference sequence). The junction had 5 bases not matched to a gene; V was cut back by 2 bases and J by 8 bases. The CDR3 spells CASSILGQGAHEQFF. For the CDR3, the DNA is TGTGCCAGTAGTATATTAGGACAGGGGGCCCATGAGCAGTTCTTC.

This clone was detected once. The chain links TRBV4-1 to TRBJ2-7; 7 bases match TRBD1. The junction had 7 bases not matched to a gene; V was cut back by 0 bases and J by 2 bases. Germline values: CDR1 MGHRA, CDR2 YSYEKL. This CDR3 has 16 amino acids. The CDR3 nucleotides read TGCGCCAGCAGCCAAGACCACAGGGGTATAGCCTACGAGCAGTACTTC. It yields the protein CASSQDHRGIAYEQYF.